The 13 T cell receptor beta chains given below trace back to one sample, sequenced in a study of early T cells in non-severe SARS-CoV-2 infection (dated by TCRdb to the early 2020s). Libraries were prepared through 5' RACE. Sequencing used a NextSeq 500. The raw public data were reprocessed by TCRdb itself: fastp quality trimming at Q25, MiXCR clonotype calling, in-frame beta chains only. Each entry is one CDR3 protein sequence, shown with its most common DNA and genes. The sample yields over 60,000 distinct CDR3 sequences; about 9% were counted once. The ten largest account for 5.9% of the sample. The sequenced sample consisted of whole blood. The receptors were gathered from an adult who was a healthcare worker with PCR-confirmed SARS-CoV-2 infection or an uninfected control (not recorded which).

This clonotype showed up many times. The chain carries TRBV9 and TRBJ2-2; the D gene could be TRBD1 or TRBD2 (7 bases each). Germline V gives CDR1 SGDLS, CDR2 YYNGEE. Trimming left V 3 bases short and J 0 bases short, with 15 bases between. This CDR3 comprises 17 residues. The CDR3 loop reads CASSGPQGGTNTGELFF. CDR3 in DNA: TGTGCCAGCAGCGGGCCCCAGGGGGGGACGAACACCGGGGAGCTGTTTTTT.

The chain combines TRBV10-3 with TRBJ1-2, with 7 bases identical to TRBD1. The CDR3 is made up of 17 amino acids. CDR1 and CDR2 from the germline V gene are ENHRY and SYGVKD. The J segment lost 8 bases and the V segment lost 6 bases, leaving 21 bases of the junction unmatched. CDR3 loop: CAISIRLETLDREGYTF. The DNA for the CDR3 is TGTGCCATCAGCATCCGGCTCGAGACTCTCGACAGGGAAGGCTACACCTTC.

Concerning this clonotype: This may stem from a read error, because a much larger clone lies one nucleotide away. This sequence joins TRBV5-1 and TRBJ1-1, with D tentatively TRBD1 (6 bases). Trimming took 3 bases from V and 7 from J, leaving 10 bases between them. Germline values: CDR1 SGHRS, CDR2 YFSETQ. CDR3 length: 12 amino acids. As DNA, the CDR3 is TGCGCCAGCAGCTCTGGACAGAGTGAAGCTTTCTTT. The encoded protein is CASSSGQSEAFF. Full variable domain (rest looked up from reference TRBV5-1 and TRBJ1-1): KAGVTQTPRYLIKTRGQQVTLSCSPISGHRSVSWYQQTPGQGLQFLFEYFSETQRNKGNFPGRFSGRQFSNSRSEMNVSTLELGDSALYLCASSSGQSEAFFGQGTRLTVV.

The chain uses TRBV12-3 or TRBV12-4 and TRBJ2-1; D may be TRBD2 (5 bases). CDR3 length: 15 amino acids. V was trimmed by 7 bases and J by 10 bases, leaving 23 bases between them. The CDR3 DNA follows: TGTGCCAGCACTCTACTAGGACTTGGCTTGAAGGAGCAGTTCTTC. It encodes CASTLLGLGLKEQFF.

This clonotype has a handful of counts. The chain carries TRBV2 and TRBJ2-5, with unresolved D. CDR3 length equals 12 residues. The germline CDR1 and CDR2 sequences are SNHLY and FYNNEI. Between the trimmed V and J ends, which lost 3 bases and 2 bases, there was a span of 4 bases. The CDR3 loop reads CASSDPQETQYF. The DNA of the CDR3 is TGTGCCAGCAGTGACCCGCAAGAGACCCAGTACTTC. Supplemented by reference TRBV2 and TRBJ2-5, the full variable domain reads EPEVTQTPSHQVTQMGQEVILRCVPISNHLYFYWYRQILGQKVEFLVSFYNNEISEKSEIFDDQFSVERPDGSNFTLKIRSTKLEDSAMYFCASSDPQETQYFGPGTRLLVL.

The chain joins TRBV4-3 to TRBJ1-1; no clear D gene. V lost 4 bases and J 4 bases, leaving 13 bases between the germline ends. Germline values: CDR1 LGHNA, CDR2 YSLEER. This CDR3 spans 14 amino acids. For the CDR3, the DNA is TGCGCCAGCAGCCCCGGACGTGTTGGCACTGAAGCTTTCTTT. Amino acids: CASSPGRVGTEAFF.

The CDR3 spells CASSLEGFGNTIYF. DNA of the CDR3: TGTGCCAGCAGCTTGGAAGGCTTCGGAAACACCATATATTTT. The chain carries TRBV5-5 and TRBJ1-3; D remains ambiguous. The CDR3 has 14 residues. V lost 0 bases to trimming and J lost 4 bases, with 8 bases between them. Germline-derived CDR1 and CDR2 are SGHKS and YYEKEE (reference sequence).

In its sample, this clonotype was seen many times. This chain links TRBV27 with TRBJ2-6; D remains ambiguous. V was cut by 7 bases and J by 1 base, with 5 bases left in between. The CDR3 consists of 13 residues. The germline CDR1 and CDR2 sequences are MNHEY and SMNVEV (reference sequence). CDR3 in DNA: TGTGCCAGCACTCCATCTGGGGCCAACGTCCTGACTTTC. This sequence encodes CASTPSGANVLTF.

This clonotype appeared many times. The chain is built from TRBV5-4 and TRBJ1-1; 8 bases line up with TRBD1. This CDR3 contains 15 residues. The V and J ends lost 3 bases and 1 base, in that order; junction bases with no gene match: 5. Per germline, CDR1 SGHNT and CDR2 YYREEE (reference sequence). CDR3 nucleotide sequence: TGTGCCAGCAGCTCCCCGGGGACAGGGAACACTGAAGCTTTCTTT. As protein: CASSSPGTGNTEAFF. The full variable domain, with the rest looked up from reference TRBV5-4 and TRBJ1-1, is ETGVTQSPTHLIKTRGQQVTLRCSSQSGHNTVSWYQQALGQGPQFIFQYYREEENGRGNFPPRFSGLQFPNYSSELNVNALELDDSALYLCASSSPGTGNTEAFFGQGTRLTVV.

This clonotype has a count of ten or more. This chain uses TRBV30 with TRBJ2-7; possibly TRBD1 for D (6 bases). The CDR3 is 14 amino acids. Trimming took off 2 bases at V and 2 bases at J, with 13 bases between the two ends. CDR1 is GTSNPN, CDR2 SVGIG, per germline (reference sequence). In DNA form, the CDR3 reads TGTGCCTGGAGTCCAGGGGTCGGGGCCTACGAGCAGTACTTC. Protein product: CAWSPGVGAYEQYF.

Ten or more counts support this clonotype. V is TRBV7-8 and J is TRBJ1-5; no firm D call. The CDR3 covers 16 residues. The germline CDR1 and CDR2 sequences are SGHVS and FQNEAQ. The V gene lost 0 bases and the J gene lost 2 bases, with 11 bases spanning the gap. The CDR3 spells CASSLAKVGGNQPQHF. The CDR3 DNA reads TGTGCCAGCAGCTTAGCCAAAGTGGGCGGCAATCAGCCCCAGCATTTT.

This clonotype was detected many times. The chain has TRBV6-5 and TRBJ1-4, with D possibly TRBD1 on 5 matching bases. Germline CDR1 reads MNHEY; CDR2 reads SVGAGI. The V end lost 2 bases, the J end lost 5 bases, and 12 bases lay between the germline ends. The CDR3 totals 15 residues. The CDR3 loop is CASSYQGLRNEKLFF. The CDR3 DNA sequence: TGTGCCAGCAGTTACCAGGGACTCCGGAATGAAAAACTGTTTTTT.

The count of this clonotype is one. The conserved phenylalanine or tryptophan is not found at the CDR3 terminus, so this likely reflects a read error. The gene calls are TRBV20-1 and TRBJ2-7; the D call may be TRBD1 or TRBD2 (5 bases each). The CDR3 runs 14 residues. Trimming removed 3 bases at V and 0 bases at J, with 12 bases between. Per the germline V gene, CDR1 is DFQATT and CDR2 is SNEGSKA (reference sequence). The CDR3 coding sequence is TGCAGTGCTAGGGGGACGGGTCACTCCTACGAGCAGTACTCC. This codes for CSARGTGHSYEQYS.